The present T cell receptor beta chain was sequenced within a study of a mutant IDH1 vaccine in newly diagnosed glioma. Study as a whole: Following radiotherapy alone, or alongside temozolomide cycles, vaccination was started after an interval of 4-6 weeks. Former treatment meant radiotherapy, temozolomide, or both; the majority had gotten both.

Overall study findings and caveats: Evidence of vaccine-induced immune responses was documented in 85% to 95% of patients.

Profiled with immunoSEQ multiplex PCR; TCRdb holds only in-frame clones, not every one. The sample shows some 31,000 clones, roughly 80% of them seen only once. Trimming shortened V by 4 bases and J by 2 bases, and 16 bases separated the two germline ends. Germline CDR1 is SGDLS and CDR2 is YYNGEE. This CDR3 is 15 amino acids long. In its sample, this clone was seen once. Antigen unknown. Time point defined: week 35, safety follow-up. Vaccine doses each comprised 300 ug of mutant IDH1 20-mer peptide, with topical imiquimod. This chain connects TRBV9 to TRBJ2-7, with D perhaps matching TRBD1 (7 bases). The receptor was derived from a woman aged 25 to 39 with glioma. Some clones in this sample may be carry-over from other donors' samples. Sequencing was performed on PBMCs, taken from a glioma patient whose treatment included an IDH1 peptide vaccine. The CDR3 region is CASSPSRRGPYEQYF. The CDR3 DNA reads TGTGCCAGCAGCCCGTCGCGGAGGGGGCCCTACGAGCAGTACTTC.